The present T cell receptor beta chain was sequenced within a study of T cells in Graves' hyperthyroidism and ophthalmopathy. Regions amplified from RNA transcripts were the TCR beta CDR3 regions. TCR CDR3 regions were first amplified by RT-PCR with HTBI primers. Using its own MiXCR run on the multiplex PCR reads, TCRdb lists one record per CDR3 protein. Seen here are around 350,000 distinct CDR3 sequences, about 14% observed once, and the top ten hold around a fifth. About this clonotype: Its target is not known.

Overall study findings and caveats: The model's output predicted ophthalmopathy at a median of 6.5 months prior to onset. Blood samples included most of the expanded thyroid clonotypes exceeding 0.001.

The sequenced sample was blood. This TCR was recovered from a woman aged 25 to 45 with Graves' ophthalmopathy.

CDR3 residues: CASSAAYSNQPQHF. The CDR3 bases are TGTGCCAGCAGCGCGGCTTATAGCAATCAGCCCCAGCATTTT. The J gene is TRBJ1-5, the V gene TRBV12-3 or TRBV12-4; the D is unclear. The CDR3 contains 14 residues. Trimming cost V 6 bases and J 0 bases, with 9 bases left between them.